This T cell receptor (beta chain) was documented in a study of beta chain features in type 1 diabetes. Findings of the study overall: HLA effects on TCRB rearrangement stayed unresolved here. Reads derived from cDNA could over-represent cells showing high TCR expression.

About this clone itself: Its antigen is unknown.

Germline V gene lookup returns CDR1 LGHNA and CDR2 YNFKEQ. V was clipped by 3 bases and J by 2 bases; unmatched bases: 6. The CDR3 extends over 15 amino acids. Using CD45RO/CCR7/CD25/CD127/CD95/CD27, CD4+ naive, central memory, regulatory and stem cell-like memory cells were sorted. Reverse transcription of all isolated RNA meant that expressed TCRB transcripts were sequenced. The data were produced by immunoSEQ multiplex PCR, yet TCRdb's version contains in-frame clones alone and is incomplete. The sample records about 150,000 clones, 8.1% being singletons. The clonotype was recovered from a man younger than 35 in good health. This chain links TRBV4-2 with TRBJ2-5, with 7 bases aligning to TRBD2. The sample was central memory CD4+ T cells from blood. As DNA, the CDR3 is TGTGCCAGCAGCCAGGGTACTAGCGTACAAGAGACCCAGTACTTC. Amino acid sequence: CASSQGTSVQETQYF.